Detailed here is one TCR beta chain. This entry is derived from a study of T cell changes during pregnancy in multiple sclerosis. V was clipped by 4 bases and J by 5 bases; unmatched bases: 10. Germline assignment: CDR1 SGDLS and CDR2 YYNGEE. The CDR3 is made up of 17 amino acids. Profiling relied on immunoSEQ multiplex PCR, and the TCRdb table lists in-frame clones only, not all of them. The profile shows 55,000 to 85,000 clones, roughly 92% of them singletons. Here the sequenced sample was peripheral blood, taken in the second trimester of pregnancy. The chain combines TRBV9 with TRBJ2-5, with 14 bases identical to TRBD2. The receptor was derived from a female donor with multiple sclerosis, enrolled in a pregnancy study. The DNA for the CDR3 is TGTGCCAGCAGCCCCACGACTAGCGGGGGGGCATCGGAGACCCAGTACTTC. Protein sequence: CASSPTTSGGASETQYF.